The 4 T cell receptor beta chains reported below all come from one sample, sequenced in a study of cytomegalovirus exposure and HLA in healthy donors. The PCR ran on 60 Vbeta and 13 Jbeta primers. Assay: immunoSEQ multiplex PCR; the TCRdb copy retains only in-frame clones and omits some. The sample has about 140,000 clones, roughly 80% seen once. Sequenced input: PBMCs. The receptors derive from a man aged 35 to 55 in good health and CMV-seropositive.

This clone was seen only a few times. CDR3 residues: CASSPQPGFANEKLFF. The CDR3 DNA reads as TGTGCCAGCTCACCACAACCAGGGTTTGCTAATGAAAAACTGTTTTTT. The V and J genes are TRBV18 and TRBJ1-4; tentatively, D is TRBD1 (5 bases). The V and J ends lost 1 base and 3 bases respectively, with 12 bases between them. There are 16 residues in the CDR3. CDR1 and CDR2 from the germline V gene are KGHSH and LQKENI.

This chain joins TRBV18 and TRBJ1-2, with a possible D match to TRBD1 (5 bases). Trimming cost V 0 bases and J 13 bases, with 12 bases left between them. The CDR3 runs 12 residues. Germline V lookup: CDR1 KGHSH, CDR2 LQKENI. The chain's CDR3 is CASSPPEGISTF. In DNA, the CDR3 is TGTGCCAGCTCACCACCGGAGGGGATCAGCACCTTC. Combining the CDR3 with reference TRBV18 and TRBJ1-2 gives the whole variable domain NAGVMQNPRHLVRRRGQEARLRCSPMKGHSHVYWYRQLPEEGLKFMVYLQKENIIDESGMPKERFSAEFPKEGPSILRIQQVVRGDSAAYFCASSPPEGISTFGSGTRLTVV.

This clone showed up just a few times. V and J are TRBV27 and TRBJ1-2; the D is unclear. V gave up 0 bases and J gave up 6 bases, with 8 bases separating them. CDR1 MNHEY and CDR2 SMNVEV come from the germline V gene (reference sequence). The CDR3 has 13 amino acids. CDR3 in amino acids: CASSLSRVNGYTF. For the CDR3, the DNA is TGTGCCAGCAGTTTATCGAGAGTGAATGGCTACACCTTC.

In the case of this clone: It may be a read error: a sequence one base away is much more abundant. The V and J genes are TRBV7-3 and TRBJ1-1, with 7 bases lining up with TRBD1. V shed 3 bases and J 1 base; nucleotides not matched to a gene: 5. The length of the CDR3 is 15 residues. Germline CDR1 reads SGHTA; CDR2 reads FQGTGA. CDR3 amino acids: CASSFSGTANTEAFF. The CDR3 DNA follows: TGTGCCAGCAGCTTTTCCGGGACAGCGAACACTGAAGCTTTCTTT.